This T cell receptor beta chain appears in the sequencing data of a study of blood T cell repertoires in COVID-19. Overall study: Samples taken during acute and convalescent COVID-19 were collected in the United States, Italy and Spain. Nucleic acid was either cDNA or gDNA, and it came from T cells, B-cell-depleted T cells, or PBMCs.

Profiling relied on immunoSEQ multiplex PCR, and the TCRdb table lists in-frame clones only, not all of them. Of some 320,000 clones in the sample, 75% to 90% are singletons; the top ten hold 1.9%. Deletions cut 3 bases from V and 3 bases from J, with 6 bases between. The CDR3 runs 13 residues. Germline CDR1 is LNHDA and CDR2 is SQIVND (reference sequence). The V call is TRBV19, the J call TRBJ1-3, with D unclear. The sequencing input was PBMCs or T cells enriched from blood (not recorded which). The clonotype was recovered from a woman younger than 45 who had been exposed to COVID-19. As DNA, the CDR3 is TGTGCCAGTAGTATCACCGGTGGAAACACCATATATTTT. It translates to CASSITGGNTIYF.